This T cell receptor beta chain was sequenced for a study of cytomegalovirus exposure and HLA in healthy donors. Across the study: Early release data held roughly 90 million unique TCRs from HLA-typed donors.

The PCR made use of 60 Vbeta and 13 Jbeta primers. Only in-frame clones appear in the TCRdb table, and some are missing; sequencing was by immunoSEQ multiplex PCR. The sample lists 97,000 or so clones; roughly two thirds were seen once. The CDR3 length is 15 residues. From germline, CDR1 is MDHEN and CDR2 SYDVKM. The V end lost 1 base, the J end lost 5 bases, and 12 bases lay between the germline ends. This chain links TRBV28 with TRBJ1-5, with a possible D match to TRBD1 (5 bases). Sequencing was performed on PBMCs. The TCR was taken from a man aged 45-65 years in good health and CMV-seronegative. CDR3 in amino acids: CASSLFSPRDQPQHF. The CDR3, as DNA: TGTGCCAGCAGTTTATTCTCCCCCAGGGATCAGCCCCAGCATTTT.